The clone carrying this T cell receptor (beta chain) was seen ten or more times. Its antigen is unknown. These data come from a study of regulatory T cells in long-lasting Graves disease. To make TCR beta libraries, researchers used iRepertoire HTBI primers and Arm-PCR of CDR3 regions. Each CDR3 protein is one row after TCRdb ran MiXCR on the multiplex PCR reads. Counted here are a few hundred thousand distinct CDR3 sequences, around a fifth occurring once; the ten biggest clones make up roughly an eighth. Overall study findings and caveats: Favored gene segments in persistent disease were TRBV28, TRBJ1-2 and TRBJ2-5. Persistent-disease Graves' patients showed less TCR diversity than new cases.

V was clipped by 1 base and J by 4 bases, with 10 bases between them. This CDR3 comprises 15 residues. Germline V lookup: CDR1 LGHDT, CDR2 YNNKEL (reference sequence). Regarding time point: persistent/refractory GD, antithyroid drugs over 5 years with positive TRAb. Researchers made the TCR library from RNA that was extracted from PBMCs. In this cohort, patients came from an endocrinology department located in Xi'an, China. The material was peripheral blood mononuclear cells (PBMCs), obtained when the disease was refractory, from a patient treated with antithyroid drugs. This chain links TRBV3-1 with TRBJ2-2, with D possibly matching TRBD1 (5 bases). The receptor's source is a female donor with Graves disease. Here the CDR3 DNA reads TGTGCCAGCAGCCAAGCAGGGTATGGCACCGGGGAGCTGTTTTTT. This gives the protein CASSQAGYGTGELFF.